This T cell receptor (beta chain) was sequenced for a study of T-cell memory formation after mild COVID-19. At the level of the study: The TCR clusters were mostly specific to one donor. Study-wide results and limits: CD4+ bias marked clones expanding day 15 to 37, unlike balanced contracting clones.

TCRdb reprocessed the 5' RACE reads via MiXCR and lists one record per CDR3 protein. The data contain roughly 500,000 distinct CDR3 sequences, about a fifth of them singletons. Comments on this clonotype: Its target is unknown.

The CDR3 runs 15 residues. The germline V and J ends were trimmed by 6 bases and 4 bases, with 18 bases remaining between them. CDR1 is MNHNS and CDR2 is SASEGT in the germline V gene. Sequencing was carried out using PBMCs or a T cell subset sorted from them (not recorded which). The V and J genes are TRBV6-1 and TRBJ1-2; D is unresolved. This TCR derives from an adult woman who had mild COVID-19 (a few samples of this study predate the infection). Cell type and time point are not known. The CDR3 protein is CASRRWVQVGYGYTF. The CDR3 coding sequence is TGTGCCAGCAGGCGATGGGTCCAGGTGGGCTATGGCTACACCTTC.